A selection of T cell receptor beta chains follows, all from one sample in a study of vaccination effects on CD4 cells after COVID-19. These receptors have no identified antigens. Method: immunoSEQ multiplex PCR; TCRdb's copy keeps in-frame clones and lacks some. This table has more than 30,000 clones, 70% appearing once. The sequencing here drew on CD4+ T cells from PBMCs cultured without peptide, taken before COVID-19 vaccination. These receptors originate from a human donor who received a COVID-19 vaccine. Each CDR3 is given with its conserved first and last residue. Each record gives: D gene, J gene, clone size, V gene, CDR3 DNA, CDR3 protein. D genes are given only for firm matches. Size is stated for part of the rows, as once, few or many counts, or as a class when the clone is expanded.

. | TRBJ1-4 | few | TRBV3-1/TRBV3-2 | TGTGCCAGCAGCCAATTTTTGGCGGCAACTAATGAAAAACTGTTTTTT | CASSQFLAATNEKLFF
TRBD1 | TRBJ1-2 | . | TRBV6-4 | TGTGCCAGCAGTGAGGGACAGGGCCTTAATGGCTACACCTTC | CASSEGQGLNGYTF
TRBD1 | TRBJ1-4 | . | TRBV11-2 | TGTGCCAGCAGCTTAGCCGGGACAGGGAATGAAAAACTGTTTTTT | CASSLAGTGNEKLFF
. | TRBJ2-3 | few | TRBV5-1 | TGCGCCAGCAGCTTGCTCTTTGATACGCAGTATTTT | CASSLLFDTQYF
. | TRBJ1-2 | . | TRBV3-1/TRBV3-2 | TGTGCCAGCGGTAGGGGGACTCCTTATGGCTACACCTTC | CASGRGTPYGYTF
TRBD1 | TRBJ1-4 | once | TRBV19 | TGTGCCAGTAGTATGTCCGGGACAGGGGGGGAAAAACTGTTTTTT | CASSMSGTGGEKLFF
. | TRBJ2-7 | . | TRBV5-1 | TGCGCCAGCAGCTTTTCCACCCGAAATAGAGGGCTCGAGCAGTACTTC | CASSFSTRNRGLEQYF
TRBD2 | TRBJ2-5 | . | TRBV7-9 | TGTGCCAGCAGCGCGCCGGGACTAGCGGGAAAAGAGACCCAGTACTTC | CASSAPGLAGKETQYF
. | TRBJ1-2 | few | TRBV3-1/TRBV3-2 | TGTGCCAGCAGCCAAGACGGGACAATCGGCTACACCTTC | CASSQDGTIGYTF
. | TRBJ2-7 | . | TRBV4-1 | TGCGCCAGCAGCCAAGATTCCAGGGAGGACGAGCAGTACTTC | CASSQDSREDEQYF
TRBD2 | TRBJ2-2 | . | TRBV4-1 | TGCGCCAGCAGCCAAGCCGGACTAGCGGGAGTAGGCACCGGGGAGCTGTTTTTT | CASSQAGLAGVGTGELFF
. | TRBJ1-1 | few | TRBV4-2 | TGTGCCAGCAGCCCGGAGAGAAACACTGAAGCTTTCTTT | CASSPERNTEAFF
TRBD2 | TRBJ2-7 | few | TRBV29-1 | TGCAGCGTTGAGGTGCGTACGGGACTAGCGGGATCCCACGAGCAGTACTTC | CSVEVRTGLAGSHEQYF
TRBD1 | TRBJ2-7 | once | TRBV20-1 | TGCAGTGCTAAGCAGGGGGACGAGCAGTACTTC | CSAKQGDEQYF
. | TRBJ2-5 | once | TRBV7-9 | TGTGCCAGCAGCTTAGGGGCGGGGATCCAAGAGACCCAGTACTTC | CASSLGAGIQETQYF
. | TRBJ2-1 | . | TRBV30 | TGTGCCTGGAGTGTACATCGCCGGCGGGGTGGGTACAATGAGCAGTTCTTC | CAWSVHRRRGGYNEQFF
. | TRBJ2-7 | . | TRBV5-1 | TGCGCCAGCAGCTTGGTTTTAGGACAGAAAGCCTACGAGCAGTACTTC | CASSLVLGQKAYEQYF
. | TRBJ1-2 | . | TRBV7-9 | TGTGCCAGCAGCTCGGGCGCGGGGGCCTATGGCTACACCTTC | CASSSGAGAYGYTF
TRBD2 | TRBJ2-5 | . | TRBV6-5 | TGTGCCAGCAGTCCTCTAGCGGCAGAGACCCAGTACTTC | CASSPLAAETQYF
. | TRBJ2-1 | . | TRBV5-1 | TGCGCCAGCAGCTTGAATTCCTACAATGAGCAGTTCTTC | CASSLNSYNEQFF
. | TRBJ2-2 | . | TRBV19 | TGTGCCAGTAGTATAGACTCCGCTACCGGGGAGCTGTTTTTT | CASSIDSATGELFF
. | TRBJ2-1 | . | TRBV5-8 | TGTGCCAGCAGCCCCCCGCGGAGCAGGGTCAATGAGCAGTTCTTC | CASSPPRSRVNEQFF
. | TRBJ2-1 | . | TRBV7-2 | TGTGCCAGCAGCTTAAGTTCAAGGGGGTGGGACAATGAGCAGTTCTTC | CASSLSSRGWDNEQFF
. | TRBJ2-3 | once | TRBV12-3/TRBV12-4 | TGTGCCAGCAGTCGAGGACAGCTAGATACGCAGTATTTT | CASSRGQLDTQYF
TRBD1 | TRBJ1-2 | once | TRBV30 | TGTGCCTGTACCGGGACAGGCGTCGGCGGCTACACCTTC | CACTGTGVGGYTF
TRBD1 | TRBJ2-3 | . | TRBV5-1 | TGCGCCAGCAGCCGTACACAGGGGCGGACAGATACGCAGTATTTT | CASSRTQGRTDTQYF
TRBD2 | TRBJ2-7 | . | TRBV23-1 | TGCGCCAGCCGTTCTGGGTGGACTAGCGGGAGGCCCGGGCCCATCAGCTCCTACGAGCAGTACTTC | CASRSGWTSGRPGPISSYEQYF
TRBD2 | TRBJ2-7 | . | TRBV4-1 | TGCGCCAGCAGCCAAGATCGGGGGGTACGGGGCGAGCAGTACTTC | CASSQDRGVRGEQYF
TRBD2 | TRBJ2-2 | . | TRBV5-6 | TGTGCCAGCGGATTAGGACTAGCGGGGGGGAACACCGGGGAGCTGTTTTTT | CASGLGLAGGNTGELFF
. | TRBJ2-2 | . | TRBV7-7 | TGTGCCAGCAGCTTAGACAGGTCCGGGGAGCTGTTTTTT | CASSLDRSGELFF
TRBD1 | TRBJ1-2 | . | TRBV27 | TGTGCCAGCAGTTCTTGGACAGGGAACTATGGCTACACCTTC | CASSSWTGNYGYTF
. | TRBJ2-4 | . | TRBV19 | TGTGCCAGTCGTTCTGGACCCGGACTAGCCAAAAACATTCAGTACTTC | CASRSGPGLAKNIQYF
. | TRBJ2-5 | . | TRBV21-1 | TGTGCCAGCAGCAAGTCTAGCGGGACCGATCAAGAGACCCAGTACTTC | CASSKSSGTDQETQYF